The 21 T cell receptor beta chains below all came from one sample that was sequenced in a study of shared clonotypes between healthy human individuals (TCRdb year 2020). Libraries were constructed by the immunoSEQ multiplex PCR assay. Not all clones reach the TCRdb copy of this immuneACCESS table, which keeps in-frame sequences only. Checked studies attribute under half of the gap to unresolved V genes and leave the rest unexplained. The sample profile shows around 2.3 million clones; around 95% of them were found once. The top ten constitute roughly 0.13% of the sample. The specimen sequenced was naive CD4+ T cells sorted from blood. The sample's cell subset or site label is to be understood as: CD45RA+ positively selected. All receptors come from a man between 18 and 35 years old in good health.

The chain uses TRBV28 and TRBJ1-5; D unresolved. This CDR3 comprises 14 residues. Trimming left V 6 bases short and J 3 bases short, with 12 bases between. The germline gives CDR1 MDHEN, CDR2 SYDVKM. This CDR3 reads CASSMQRDNQPQHF. CDR3 sequence (DNA): TGTGCCAGCAGCATGCAACGAGACAATCAGCCCCAGCATTTT.

This clone was picked up one time. This chain uses TRBV7-2 with TRBJ1-1, with D hard to call. The germline V and J ends were trimmed by 4 bases and 1 base, with 7 bases remaining between them. The V gene's germline CDR1 is SGHTA and CDR2 FQGNSA. The CDR3 consists of 13 residues. The CDR3 DNA sequence: TGTGCCAGCAGCTCCCCCAGGAACACTGAAGCTTTCTTT. Protein product: CASSSPRNTEAFF.

V gene TRBV27 combines with J gene TRBJ1-1, with a possible D match to TRBD1 (6 bases). Germline CDR1 is MNHEY and CDR2 is SMNVEV (reference sequence). V shed 5 bases and J shed 0 bases, with 13 bases lying between them. CDR3 length: 15 amino acids. CDR3 region: CASSAMGALNTEAFF. The DNA for the CDR3 is TGTGCCAGCAGTGCGATGGGGGCCCTGAACACTGAAGCTTTCTTT.

V and J are TRBV10-3 and TRBJ2-5; D gene uncertain. Trimming removed 8 bases at V and 1 base at J, with 11 bases between. The CDR3 is made up of 13 amino acids. Germline-derived CDR1 and CDR2 are ENHRY and SYGVKD. CDR3 sequence (DNA): TGTGCCATCGGTGTTTCATTCCAAGAGACCCAGTACTTC. This sequence encodes CAIGVSFQETQYF.

Only one count was recorded for this clone. The J gene is TRBJ2-7, the V gene TRBV6-5; either TRBD1 or TRBD2 may supply D (5 bases each). The CDR3 runs to 14 residues. V was pared by 6 bases and J by 2 bases, with 14 bases between. CDR1 and CDR2 (germline): MNHEY, SVGAGI. As DNA, the CDR3 is TGTGCCAGCAGCCCCCGGGACGGGACCTACGAGCAGTACTTC. Protein product: CASSPRDGTYEQYF.

The V call is TRBV27, the J call TRBJ2-1; D tentatively fits TRBD1 or TRBD2 (6 bases each). This CDR3 has 15 residues. Per the germline V gene, CDR1 is MNHEY and CDR2 is SMNVEV (reference sequence). With 5 bases removed from V and 2 bases from J, the gap between germline ends came to 13 bases. The CDR3 coding sequence is TGTGCCAGCAGTCCCGGGGGCGCAACCTACAATGAGCAGTTCTTC. The encoded protein is CASSPGGATYNEQFF.

This rearrangement joins TRBV30 to TRBJ1-4; possibly TRBD1 for D (5 bases). The V gene lost 5 bases and the J gene lost 5 bases, with 12 bases spanning the gap. This CDR3 is 13 amino acids long. Germline CDR1 reads GTSNPN; CDR2 reads SVGIG (reference sequence). The CDR3 loop is CAWGGTVNEKLFF. The CDR3 coding sequence is TGTGCCTGGGGTGGGACGGTGAATGAAAAACTGTTTTTT.

The chain employs TRBV5-6 and TRBJ1-2; tentatively, D is TRBD1 (6 bases). CDR3 length: 15 residues. Germline loops: CDR1 SGHDT, CDR2 YYEEEE. The V and J ends lost 1 base and 4 bases respectively, with 14 bases between them. The CDR3 DNA is TGTGCCAGCAGCTTGAAGCGGACAGTGCCCTATGGCTACACCTTC. The encoded protein is CASSLKRTVPYGYTF.

The chain uses TRBV4-3 and TRBJ2-5; 7 bases map to TRBD1. Germline V gene lookup returns CDR1 LGHNA and CDR2 YSLEER. This CDR3 comprises 17 residues. J was trimmed by 0 bases and V by 5 bases; bases with no gene match: 12. The CDR3 coding sequence is TGCGCCAGCAGCTTGAGCTTACCGACAGGGTACCAAGAGACCCAGTACTTC. Its protein product is CASSLSLPTGYQETQYF.

The chain uses TRBV28 and TRBJ1-2; a possible D gene is TRBD1 (5 bases). Per germline, CDR1 MDHEN and CDR2 SYDVKM. CDR3 length equals 13 residues. V lost 5 bases and J 5 bases, leaving 12 bases between the germline ends. CDR3 in amino acids: CASSKSGPYGYTF. The CDR3 bases are TGTGCCAGCAGTAAATCGGGGCCTTATGGCTACACCTTC.

V gene TRBV30 combines with J gene TRBJ2-2; TRBD2 is a possible D gene (5 bases). Germline loops: CDR1 GTSNPN, CDR2 SVGIG (reference sequence). The ends were cut back, 2 bases at V and 4 bases at J, with 11 bases in the middle. This CDR3 contains 14 residues. CDR3 coding DNA: TGTGCCTGGAGTTTGAGGGCTAGCACCGGGGAGCTGTTTTTT. It yields the protein CAWSLRASTGELFF.

The chain uses TRBV5-1 and TRBJ1-6, with 8 bases that match TRBD1. The CDR3 has 18 residues. Germline V gene sequence: CDR1 SGHRS, CDR2 YFSETQ. With 0 bases clipped from V and 6 bases from J, the junction kept 11 bases outside the gene matches. CDR3 nucleotides: TGCGCCAGCAGCTTGGGGATCCGACAGGGGATAGGTAATTCACCCCTCCACTTT. This translates into CASSLGIRQGIGNSPLHF. The full variable domain, completed using reference TRBV5-1 and TRBJ1-6, is KAGVTQTPRYLIKTRGQQVTLSCSPISGHRSVSWYQQTPGQGLQFLFEYFSETQRNKGNFPGRFSGRQFSNSRSEMNVSTLELGDSALYLCASSLGIRQGIGNSPLHFGNGTRLTVT.

The chain is built from TRBV27 and TRBJ2-7, with 9 positions matching TRBD2. Germline loops: CDR1 MNHEY, CDR2 SMNVEV (reference sequence). The CDR3 runs to 16 residues. After removal of 5 bases from V and 3 bases from J, the junction contained 11 bases not matched to a gene. For the CDR3, the DNA is TGTGCCAGCAGTAAGCGCAAGGGACTAGCTGACTACGAGCAGTACTTC. It is translated as CASSKRKGLADYEQYF.

For this clone: This sample also contains other DNA sequences that code for the same CDR3. The chain recombines TRBV18 with TRBJ1-1; D is unclear. Germline V gene data show CDR1 as KGHSH and CDR2 as LQKENI. V shed 2 bases and J shed 4 bases, with 5 bases lying between them. The CDR3 has 12 amino acids. CDR3 amino acids: CASSPSGTEAFF. CDR3 nucleotide sequence: TGTGCCAGCTCACCATCGGGCACTGAAGCTTTCTTT. Together with reference TRBV18 and TRBJ1-1, the CDR3 gives the full variable domain: NAGVMQNPRHLVRRRGQEARLRCSPMKGHSHVYWYRQLPEEGLKFMVYLQKENIIDESGMPKERFSAEFPKEGPSILRIQQVVRGDSAAYFCASSPSGTEAFFGQGTRLTVV.

V usage is TRBV19 and J usage is TRBJ2-3, with TRBD1 identical over 8 bases. The CDR3 contains 13 residues. Germline V gene data show CDR1 as LNHDA and CDR2 as SQIVND (reference sequence). J was trimmed by 4 bases and V by 4 bases; bases with no gene match: 1. As DNA, the CDR3 is TGTGCCAGTAGTAGACAGGGGCCAGATACGCAGTATTTT. Amino acid sequence: CASSRQGPDTQYF.

V is TRBV5-6 and J is TRBJ2-7; D ambiguous. Between the trimmed V and J ends, which lost 2 bases and 0 bases, there was a span of 12 bases. This CDR3 has 15 amino acids. From germline, CDR1 is SGHDT and CDR2 YYEEEE. The CDR3 is CASSFLAISSYEQYF. The CDR3 nucleotides are TGTGCCAGCAGCTTTCTCGCGATTAGCTCCTACGAGCAGTACTTC.

J is TRBJ1-3 and V is TRBV30; unclear D gene. The germline gives CDR1 GTSNPN, CDR2 SVGIG (reference sequence). V was trimmed by 1 base and J by 5 bases, leaving 9 bases between them. There are 13 residues in the CDR3. The CDR3 loop reads CAWSGIARNTIYF. The CDR3 coding sequence is TGTGCCTGGAGTGGAATAGCTCGAAACACCATATATTTT.

Worth noting for this clone: The same CDR3 arises from other DNA sequences in this sample as well. V gene TRBV28 combines with J gene TRBJ2-7; D is uncertain. The ends were cut back, 2 bases at V and 7 bases at J, with 6 bases in the middle. This CDR3 has 11 residues. The germline CDR1 and CDR2 sequences are MDHEN and SYDVKM. The DNA for the CDR3 is TGTGCCAGCAGTTTAAAAAGTGAGCAGTACTTC. This encodes CASSLKSEQYF.

As concerns this clone: Other DNA variants within this sample encode the same CDR3. The chain carries TRBV10-3 and TRBJ2-7; D remains ambiguous. Germline V CDR1 and CDR2: ENHRY, SYGVKD. CDR3 length: 12 residues. V lost 0 bases and J 4 bases, leaving 4 bases between the germline ends. CDR3 sequence: CAISESSYEQYF. In DNA form, the CDR3 reads TGTGCCATCAGTGAGTCCTCATACGAGCAGTACTTC.

The J gene is TRBJ2-2, the V gene TRBV7-2; D is uncertain. This CDR3 spans 12 amino acids. CDR1 and CDR2 from the germline V gene are SGHTA and FQGNSA. V was clipped by 2 bases and J by 7 bases, with 5 bases between them. CDR3 DNA: TGTGCCAGCAGCTTAAGTTTCGGGGAGCTGTTTTTT. Translated, it gives CASSLSFGELFF.

V and J are TRBV30 and TRBJ1-5; TRBD1 might be the D (6 bases). Trimming shortened V by 0 bases and J by 2 bases, and 11 bases separated the two germline ends. Germline V gene lookup returns CDR1 GTSNPN and CDR2 SVGIG (reference sequence). The CDR3 totals 15 residues. Written as DNA, the CDR3 is TGTGCCTGGAGTGTAAGGGGGGTTCGCAATCAGCCCCAGCATTTT. The encoded protein is CAWSVRGVRNQPQHF.